A single sample is the source of the 14 T cell receptor beta chains below, sequenced in a study of cytomegalovirus exposure and HLA in healthy donors. A multiplex PCR was run with 60 Vbeta primers and 13 Jbeta primers. Clones were sequenced by immunoSEQ multiplex PCR, and TCRdb holds only the in-frame ones, with some missing. The table has roughly 82,000 clones, more than 65% seen once. Sequenced input: PBMCs. These receptors all come from a woman aged 40 to 55 in good health and CMV-seropositive.

This chain uses TRBV2 with TRBJ2-5, with D tentatively TRBD1 (5 bases). With 0 bases removed from V and 4 bases from J, the gap between germline ends came to 12 bases. The CDR3 runs to 15 residues. Germline V gene lookup returns CDR1 SNHLY and CDR2 FYNNEI. The CDR3 DNA reads as TGTGCCAGCAGTGAAGCGTTAGGGGTAGTAGAGACCCAGTACTTC. It yields the protein CASSEALGVVETQYF.

This clone has a handful of counts. This chain connects TRBV6-4 to TRBJ2-2; TRBD1 aligns across 8 bases. The CDR3 contains 15 residues. Germline lookup yields CDR1 MRHNA and CDR2 SNTAGT. Trimming took 5 bases from V and 4 from J; bases not matched to a gene: 6. The CDR3 is CASSSLDRATGELFF. CDR3 bases: TGTGCCAGCAGTTCCTTGGACAGGGCCACCGGGGAGCTGTTTTTT.

The chain joins TRBV7-6 to TRBJ2-7; possibly TRBD1 for D (6 bases). This CDR3 is 12 amino acids long. The germline gives CDR1 SGHVS, CDR2 FNYEAQ. Trimming removed 8 bases from V and 6 bases from J, with 14 bases in between. The CDR3: CASGGDRFEQYF. In nucleotides, the CDR3 is TGTGCCAGCGGTGGAGACAGGTTCGAGCAGTACTTC.

This clone was seen more than once but under ten times. J is TRBJ1-1 and V is TRBV5-1; 11 nucleotides agree with TRBD1. V lost 0 bases, J lost 4 bases, and 2 bases stayed unmatched. This CDR3 comprises 15 residues. Germline V lookup: CDR1 SGHRS, CDR2 YFSETQ. CDR3 amino acids: CASSLDGTGGTEAFF. The CDR3 bases are TGCGCCAGCAGCTTGGACGGGACAGGGGGCACTGAAGCTTTCTTT.

This clone showed up just a few times. J is TRBJ1-1 and V is TRBV11-2, with D maybe TRBD1 (5 bases). From germline, CDR1 is SGHAT and CDR2 FQNNGV. V shed 5 bases and J shed 1 base, with 11 bases lying between them. The CDR3 is made up of 14 amino acids. CDR3 DNA: TGTGCCAGCAGCAGACAGACTCAGAACACTGAAGCTTTCTTT. Protein sequence: CASSRQTQNTEAFF.

The genes are TRBV4-2 and TRBJ2-5, with D possibly matching TRBD1 (5 bases). This CDR3 has 16 residues. Germline assignment: CDR1 LGHNA and CDR2 YNFKEQ. V was pared by 4 bases and J by 3 bases, with 18 bases between. CDR3 region: CASSLAPAGSEETQYF. In nucleotides, the CDR3 is TGTGCCAGCAGCCTGGCCCCGGCAGGGTCGGAAGAGACCCAGTACTTC.

Written as DNA, the CDR3 is TGCAGCGTTGATGGGACAATGAACACTGAAGCTTTCTTT. Translated, it gives CSVDGTMNTEAFF. V and J are TRBV29-1 and TRBJ1-1; TRBD1 might be the D (6 bases). Trimming removed 3 bases from V and 0 bases from J, with 8 bases in between. Germline CDR1 reads SQVTM; CDR2 reads ANQGSEA. This CDR3 region has 13 residues. The entire variable domain, with the rest obtained from reference TRBV29-1 and TRBJ1-1, is as follows: SAVISQKPSRDICQRGTSLTIQCQVDSQVTMMFWYRQQPGQSLTLIATANQGSEATYESGFVIDKFPISRPNLTFSTLTVSNMSPEDSSIYLCSVDGTMNTEAFFGQGTRLTVV.

This sequence joins TRBV5-1 and TRBJ2-3; a weak D match, TRBD2 (6 bases). Germline V CDR1 and CDR2: SGHRS, YFSETQ. CDR3 length: 14 amino acids. Trimming stripped 6 bases from V and 4 bases from J, with 15 bases between. CDR3 in amino acids: CASKVNPGADTQYF. CDR3 nucleotide sequence: TGCGCCAGCAAGGTAAATCCGGGGGCAGATACGCAGTATTTT.

The chain combines TRBV2 with TRBJ1-3, with a possible D match to TRBD1 (6 bases). The length of the CDR3 is 14 residues. Trimming removed 6 bases from V and 3 bases from J, with 12 bases in between. CDR1 is SNHLY and CDR2 is FYNNEI in the germline V gene. CDR3 sequence: CASSRGLIGNTIYF. The CDR3, as DNA: TGTGCCAGCAGCAGGGGTCTAATTGGAAACACCATATATTTT. Based on the CDR3 plus reference TRBV2 and TRBJ1-3, the full variable domain is EPEVTQTPSHQVTQMGQEVILRCVPISNHLYFYWYRQILGQKVEFLVSFYNNEISEKSEIFDDQFSVERPDGSNFTLKIRSTKLEDSAMYFCASSRGLIGNTIYFGEGSWLTVV.

V usage is TRBV25-1 and J usage is TRBJ1-2, with TRBD1 as a possible D gene (6 bases). This CDR3 comprises 16 residues. Germline-derived CDR1 and CDR2 are MGHDK and SYGVNS. With 4 bases removed from V and 0 bases from J, the gap between germline ends came to 15 bases. CDR3 amino acids: CASSGSTGPANYGYTF. The CDR3 region has the DNA TGTGCCAGCAGTGGTTCGACAGGCCCAGCTAACTATGGCTACACCTTC.

The chain recombines TRBV7-3 with TRBJ2-3; 8 nucleotides line up with TRBD2. The germline V gene has CDR1 SGHTA and CDR2 FQGTGA. The V gene end was trimmed by 3 bases and the J gene end by 4 bases; junction bases not matched to a gene: 6. The CDR3 extends over 15 amino acids. This CDR3 is CASSLGGGMSDTQYF. The CDR3 DNA follows: TGTGCCAGCAGCTTGGGCGGGGGGATGTCAGATACGCAGTATTTT.

The V gene is TRBV15, the J gene TRBJ1-4; the D is unclear. V dropped 2 bases and J dropped 8 bases, with 15 bases sitting between them. This CDR3 is built from 15 residues. Germline-derived CDR1 and CDR2 are LNHNV and YYDKDF (reference sequence). CDR3 protein: CATSRSHAGEEKLFF. The CDR3 DNA reads TGTGCCACCAGCAGATCACACGCTGGGGAGGAAAAACTGTTTTTT.

The rearrangement uses TRBV18 and TRBJ2-1; D is perhaps TRBD1 (6 bases). Germline V gene data show CDR1 as KGHSH and CDR2 as LQKENI. V was trimmed by 3 bases and J by 0 bases, leaving 9 bases between them. The CDR3 totals 15 residues. Here the CDR3 DNA reads TGTGCCAGCTCACCTCAGGGGATCTCCTACAATGAGCAGTTCTTC. Translation: CASSPQGISYNEQFF.

This chain connects TRBV6-1 to TRBJ2-2, with TRBD1 as a possible D gene (7 bases). Germline CDR1 MNHNS, CDR2 SASEGT. The CDR3 contains 15 residues. V was clipped by 4 bases and J by 3 bases, with 12 bases between them. This chain's CDR3 is CASSGGRGDTGELFF. CDR3 DNA sequence: TGTGCCAGCAGTGGGGGCAGGGGGGACACCGGGGAGCTGTTTTTT.